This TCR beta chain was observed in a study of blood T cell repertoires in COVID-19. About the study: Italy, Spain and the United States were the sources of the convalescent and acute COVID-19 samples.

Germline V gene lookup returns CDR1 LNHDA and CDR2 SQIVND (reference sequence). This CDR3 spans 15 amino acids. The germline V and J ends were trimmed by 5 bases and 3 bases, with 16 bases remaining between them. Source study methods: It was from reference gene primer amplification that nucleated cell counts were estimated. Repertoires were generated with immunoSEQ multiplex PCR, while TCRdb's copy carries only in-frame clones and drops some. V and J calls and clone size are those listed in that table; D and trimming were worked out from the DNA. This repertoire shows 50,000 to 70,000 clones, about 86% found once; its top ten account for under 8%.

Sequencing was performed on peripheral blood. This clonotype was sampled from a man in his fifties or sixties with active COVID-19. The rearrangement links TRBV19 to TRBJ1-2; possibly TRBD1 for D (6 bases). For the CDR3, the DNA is TGTGCCAGTAGTCTCAACAGGGCGGATGACTATGGCTACACCTTC. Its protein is CASSLNRADDYGYTF.